One and the same sample provided the 14 T cell receptor beta chains below, sequenced in a study of memory CD4+ T cells and cytomegalovirus serostatus. The assay was immunoSEQ multiplex PCR, and TCRdb's table has in-frame clones only and misses some. The sample has over 35,000 clones; approximately 78% are singletons. The sort gate was single viable CD3+CD4+CD8-CD45RO+ cells for memory CD4+ T cells. The sequenced sample consisted of memory CD4+ T cells from blood. These TCRs come from an adult in good health and CMV-seronegative.

This clone has a single count. The genes are TRBV7-2 and TRBJ2-1; TRBD2 aligns across 8 bases. The germline CDR1 and CDR2 sequences are SGHTA and FQGNSA. The CDR3 contains 14 residues. V was clipped by 5 bases and J by 4 bases; unmatched bases: 4. The CDR3 here is CASSPGGPYNEQFF. The CDR3 region has the DNA TGTGCCAGCAGCCCGGGGGGGCCTTACAATGAGCAGTTCTTC.

The chain recombines TRBV18 with TRBJ2-5, with D uncertain. Germline-derived CDR1 and CDR2 are KGHSH and LQKENI. The CDR3 contains 12 residues. V dropped 4 bases and J dropped 9 bases, with 12 bases sitting between them. The CDR3 DNA reads as TGTGCCAGCTCACTTCCCTCCTCGGCCCAGTACTTC. Amino acids: CASSLPSSAQYF.

Only a few counts were recorded for this clone. The V gene is TRBV7-8, the J gene TRBJ2-7; D is perhaps TRBD2 (5 bases). Germline V gene data show CDR1 as SGHVS and CDR2 as FQNEAQ. Trimming shortened V by 2 bases and J by 0 bases, and 14 bases separated the two germline ends. The CDR3 is 16 amino acids. In DNA, the CDR3 is TGTGCCAGCAGCTTAAGCTTGGCGGGTAACTCCTACGAGCAGTACTTC. Translating it yields CASSLSLAGNSYEQYF.

The chain joins TRBV11-1 to TRBJ2-6, with 9 bases matching TRBD1. The V and J ends lost 7 bases and 2 bases, in that order; junction bases with no gene match: 6. This CDR3 has 16 amino acids. Germline-derived CDR1 and CDR2 are SGHAT and FQDESV (reference sequence). CDR3 amino acids: CASKQGAAPGANVLTF. For the CDR3, the DNA is TGTGCCAGCAAACAGGGGGCGGCCCCTGGGGCCAACGTCCTGACTTTC.

The J gene is TRBJ1-3, the V gene TRBV7-3; D is unresolved. The germline CDR1 and CDR2 sequences are SGHTA and FQGTGA. V was pared by 4 bases and J by 2 bases, with 6 bases between. This CDR3 contains 13 residues. The CDR3 DNA follows: TGTGCCAGCAGCTCCCCGCCTGGAAACACCATATATTTT. This sequence encodes CASSSPPGNTIYF.

The chain couples TRBV7-2 to TRBJ2-3, with D tentatively TRBD1 or TRBD2 (6 bases each). Germline V gives CDR1 SGHTA, CDR2 FQGNSA. V was cut by 0 bases and J by 2 bases, with 9 bases left in between. CDR3 length: 15 amino acids. The CDR3 is CASSLAGGITDTQYF. The CDR3 nucleotides read TGTGCCAGCAGCTTAGCGGGGGGCATCACAGATACGCAGTATTTT.

V usage is TRBV6-6 and J usage is TRBJ1-2; 9 bases line up with TRBD1. This CDR3 has 14 residues. The V and J ends lost 2 bases and 7 bases, in that order; junction bases with no gene match: 5. Germline lookup yields CDR1 MNHNY and CDR2 SVGAGI (reference sequence). The CDR3 spells CASSYDRGFFGYTF. In DNA form, the CDR3 reads TGTGCCAGCAGTTACGACAGGGGGTTCTTTGGCTACACCTTC.

This chain joins TRBV19 and TRBJ1-1; tentative D call: TRBD1 (5 bases). The V and J ends lost 6 bases and 7 bases respectively, with 15 bases between them. The CDR3 has 13 residues. Germline CDR1 is LNHDA and CDR2 is SQIVND (reference sequence). As DNA, the CDR3 is TGTGCCAGTAGCTTAAACCGGGGGAGTGAAGCTTTCTTT. Translated: CASSLNRGSEAFF.

The rearrangement joins TRBV7-3 to TRBJ1-1, with D tentatively TRBD1 (6 bases). The CDR3 consists of 18 residues. V lost 3 bases to trimming and J lost 4 bases, with 24 bases between them. Germline CDR1 reads SGHTA; CDR2 reads FQGTGA. The DNA for the CDR3 is TGTGCCAGCAGCTTTATACCAATCCGGGAGGGGGGGAGCACTGAAGCTTTCTTT. Protein product: CASSFIPIREGGSTEAFF.

V is TRBV7-3 and J is TRBJ2-3; 8 bases line up with TRBD1. J lost 2 bases, V lost 6 bases, and 4 bases had no gene match. Germline CDR1 reads SGHTA; CDR2 reads FQGTGA. CDR3 length equals 14 residues. The CDR3: CASRRTGNTDTQYF. CDR3 bases: TGTGCCAGCAGGCGGACAGGGAACACAGATACGCAGTATTTT.

This chain links TRBV28 with TRBJ1-1, with D tentatively TRBD1 (6 bases). V lost 4 bases, J lost 0 bases, and 15 bases lay in between. Germline loops: CDR1 MDHEN, CDR2 SYDVKM. The CDR3 is 16 residues long. DNA of the CDR3: TGTGCCAGCAGTTCCCTCAGGGGCCGTATGAACACTGAAGCTTTCTTT. As protein: CASSSLRGRMNTEAFF. Based on the CDR3 plus reference TRBV28 and TRBJ1-1, the full variable domain is DVKVTQSSRYLVKRTGEKVFLECVQDMDHENMFWYRQDPGLGLRLIYFSYDVKMKEKGDIPEGYSVSREKKERFSLILESASTNQTSMYLCASSSLRGRMNTEAFFGQGTRLTVV.

This chain connects TRBV6-1 to TRBJ1-1; 8 bases agree with TRBD1. Germline assignment: CDR1 MNHNS and CDR2 SASEGT. Germline trimming cut 3 bases from V and 6 bases from J; bases unmatched to any gene: 6. The CDR3 spans 14 residues. This CDR3 is CASSERTGYSEAFF. Here the CDR3 DNA reads TGTGCCAGCAGTGAGAGGACAGGGTATTCTGAAGCTTTCTTT.

The chain is built from TRBV30 and TRBJ1-2, with D perhaps TRBD1 (6 bases). Trimming removed 5 bases from V and 10 bases from J, with 17 bases in between. Germline values: CDR1 GTSNPN, CDR2 SVGIG (reference sequence). The CDR3 consists of 12 residues. The CDR3 loop is CAWSRGAGDYTF. DNA of the CDR3: TGTGCCTGGTCCCGTGGGGCAGGGGACTACACCTTC. Complete variable domain (other parts from reference TRBV30 and TRBJ1-2): SQTIHQWPATLVQPVGSPLSLECTVEGTSNPNLYWYRQAAGRGLQLLFYSVGIGQISSEVPQNLSASRPQDRQFILSSKKLLLSDSGFYLCAWSRGAGDYTFGSGTRLTVV.

The sample holds one count of this clone. The chain recombines TRBV11-2 with TRBJ2-2; D is ambiguous. Trimming removed 5 bases at V and 5 bases at J, with 9 bases between. Germline CDR1 SGHAT, CDR2 FQNNGV. This CDR3 is 13 amino acids long. CDR3 amino acids: CASSPLRTGELFF. CDR3 sequence (DNA): TGTGCCAGCAGCCCTTTAAGGACCGGGGAGCTGTTTTTT.